Below are 10 T cell receptor beta chains sequenced from a single sample in a study of OX40 agonist ivuxolimab in advanced cancers. TCRdb's table, derived via immunoSEQ multiplex PCR, lists solely in-frame clones and lacks some. The data show some 19,000 clones, just over 85% seen once. The source was CD4+ or CD8+ T cells sorted from blood, collected in a trial of the OX40 agonist ivuxolimab. The origin of the receptors is an adult with an advanced solid tumor such as melanoma, head and neck, liver or kidney cancer.

The rearrangement links TRBV5-1 to TRBJ1-6, with D tentatively TRBD1 (5 bases). The CDR3 runs to 15 residues. Germline V gene lookup returns CDR1 SGHRS and CDR2 YFSETQ. V was pared by 0 bases and J by 9 bases, with 13 bases between. CDR3 loop: CASSLAAGGSSPLHF. The CDR3 DNA follows: TGCGCCAGCAGCTTGGCCGCGGGGGGGAGTTCACCCCTCCACTTT.

This chain links TRBV30 with TRBJ2-3; tentatively, D is TRBD1 (6 bases). Trimming stripped 2 bases from V and 4 bases from J, with 13 bases between. The CDR3 has 14 amino acids. Germline V gives CDR1 GTSNPN, CDR2 SVGIG (reference sequence). The CDR3, as DNA: TGTGCCTGGAGTCTTTTGGGGGCTTCAGATACGCAGTATTTT. Its translation: CAWSLLGASDTQYF.

Only a few counts were recorded for this clone. V and J are TRBV29-1 and TRBJ2-5, with 7 positions matching TRBD1. The V gene's germline CDR1 is SQVTM and CDR2 ANQGSEA. The CDR3 is made up of 15 amino acids. Trimming took 0 bases from V and 5 from J; bases not matched to a gene: 9. The CDR3 nucleotides are TGCAGCGTTGAAGAAGGTAGGGGGCGCGCGGAGACCCAGTACTTC. Translating gives CSVEEGRGRAETQYF.

V usage is TRBV5-4 and J usage is TRBJ2-3; 7 bases fit TRBD1. The germline gives CDR1 SGHNT, CDR2 YYREEE (reference sequence). Trimming removed 4 bases from V and 0 bases from J; junction bases left unmatched: 5. The CDR3 is 15 amino acids. The CDR3 here is CASSVWDSSTDTQYF. CDR3 DNA: TGTGCCAGCAGCGTGTGGGACAGTAGCACAGATACGCAGTATTTT.

The chain carries TRBV6-6 and TRBJ2-1, with a weak D call TRBD2 (5 bases). The V and J ends lost 0 bases and 4 bases respectively, with 10 bases between them. This CDR3 comprises 15 residues. The germline V gene encodes CDR1 MNHNY and CDR2 SVGAGI (reference sequence). The chain's CDR3 is CASSYSSGPYNEQFF. The CDR3, as DNA: TGTGCCAGCAGTTACTCGAGCGGTCCGTACAATGAGCAGTTCTTC.

This chain uses TRBV9 with TRBJ2-3, with 8 bases matching TRBD2. The germline V gene encodes CDR1 SGDLS and CDR2 YYNGEE. This CDR3 contains 15 residues. V lost 3 bases, J lost 5 bases, and 8 bases stayed unmatched. As DNA, the CDR3 is TGTGCCAGCAGCGCAGGACTAGCTAGGGGAGATACGCAGTATTTT. Translation: CASSAGLARGDTQYF.

The CDR3 coding sequence is TGTGCCTGTAGGGATCGACGAGAGCAGTTCTTC. It encodes CACRDRREQFF. The rearrangement joins TRBV21-1 to TRBJ2-1. TRBV21-1 is termed a pseudogene. CDR3 length: 11 amino acids.

V usage is TRBV7-6 and J usage is TRBJ1-1; no clear D gene. This CDR3 contains 15 residues. V shed 0 bases and J shed 8 bases, with 16 bases lying between them. From germline, CDR1 is SGHVS and CDR2 FNYEAQ. CDR3 sequence: CASSLAPGAAGEAFF. The CDR3 bases are TGTGCCAGCAGCTTAGCGCCGGGCGCCGCGGGCGAAGCTTTCTTT.

The rearrangement uses TRBV28 and TRBJ1-1; 9 bases align to TRBD1. The germline CDR1 and CDR2 sequences are MDHEN and SYDVKM. This CDR3 has 14 amino acids. The V segment lost 7 bases and the J segment 0 bases; nucleotides outside the gene matches: 3. This CDR3 is CASIQGALNTEAFF. The CDR3 region has the DNA TGTGCCAGCATACAGGGGGCTCTGAACACTGAAGCTTTCTTT.

The chain couples TRBV5-1 to TRBJ2-7, with TRBD1 matching 7 bases. V trimming: 0 bases; J trimming: 11 bases; junction bases outside the gene matches: 5. This CDR3 comprises 12 residues. In germline, CDR1 is SGHRS, CDR2 YFSETQ. CDR3 sequence (DNA): TGCGCCAGCAGCTTGGCCGGGACAGAAAAGTACTTC. Protein: CASSLAGTEKYF.